This entry lists 14 T cell receptor beta chains sequenced from one sample in a study of monozygotic twins with inflammatory bowel disease. Reanalyzing the 5' RACE reads, TCRdb keeps one entry per CDR3 protein, without DNA. The record lists under 150,000 distinct CDR3 sequences, of which the ten most abundant hold roughly 2.5%. The specimen was blood. The receptors originated from a human donor with ulcerative colitis or Crohn's disease, or a healthy co-twin of an affected twin (not recorded which).

This sequence joins TRBV20-1 and TRBJ2-3. Germline lookup yields CDR1 DFQATT and CDR2 SNEGSKA (reference sequence). CDR3 length equals 11 residues. CDR3 in amino acids: CSARPPDTQYF.

The chain recombines TRBV6-5 with TRBJ2-7; TCRdb indicates TRBD1, and absent DNA this call remains unverified. The germline CDR1 and CDR2 sequences are MNHEY and SVGAGI. The CDR3 length is 11 residues. The CDR3 sequence: CASSYQGEQYF.

The gene calls are TRBV5-6 and TRBJ1-2. Germline V lookup: CDR1 SGHDT, CDR2 YYEEEE. This CDR3 is 13 amino acids long. This CDR3 is CASSLRQPYGYTF.

The chain recombines TRBV11-2 with TRBJ2-1; the TCRdb call, TRBD2, lacks DNA for checking. This CDR3 has 14 amino acids. CDR1 is SGHAT, CDR2 FQNNGV, per germline. CDR3 region: CASSSSSGFNEQFF.

V gene TRBV30 combines with J gene TRBJ1-1; TCRdb names TRBD1, which stays unverified in the absence of DNA. CDR3 length: 14 amino acids. In germline, CDR1 is GTSNPN, CDR2 SVGIG (reference sequence). The CDR3: CAWSVSGAWTEAFF.

This chain joins TRBV12-3 or TRBV12-4 and TRBJ2-5; lacking DNA, the TRBD2 call made by TCRdb goes unchecked. The CDR3 extends over 13 amino acids. CDR3 in amino acids: CASSLASPGTQYF.

V usage is TRBV10-3 and J usage is TRBJ2-1; TCRdb picks TRBD2, but there is no DNA to check that call. Germline values: CDR1 ENHRY, CDR2 SYGVKD. This CDR3 is built from 15 residues. The CDR3: CAISGAQGSYNEQFF.

V usage is TRBV4-3 and J usage is TRBJ2-3; TCRdb designates TRBD1, a call that cannot be tested without DNA. The germline V gene has CDR1 LGHNA and CDR2 YSLEER. The CDR3 runs 18 residues. CDR3 loop: CASSQDPAGPGRTDTQYF.

The CDR3 loop reads CSATDRNSPLHF. The rearrangement uses TRBV20-1 and TRBJ1-6; lacking DNA, the TRBD1 call made by TCRdb goes unchecked. The CDR3 is 12 amino acids. The germline gives CDR1 DFQATT, CDR2 SNEGSKA (reference sequence).

The chain employs TRBV5-5 and TRBJ2-4. The CDR3 runs to 15 residues. The germline V gene encodes CDR1 SGHKS and CDR2 YYEKEE (reference sequence). The CDR3: CASSLVTGAKNIQYF.

The genes are TRBV7-2 and TRBJ1-5; TCRdb designates TRBD1, a call that cannot be tested without DNA. CDR1 is SGHTA, CDR2 FQGNSA, per germline. The CDR3 totals 13 residues. This chain's CDR3 is CASSVQGNQPQHF.

The chain employs TRBV9 and TRBJ2-1; TCRdb returns TRBD1, unconfirmable since there is no DNA. CDR1 and CDR2 from the germline V gene are SGDLS and YYNGEE. CDR3 length: 14 amino acids. The CDR3 protein is CASSFRTEGNEQFF.

The chain carries TRBV19 and TRBJ1-2. Germline V lookup: CDR1 LNHDA, CDR2 SQIVND (reference sequence). This CDR3 is 13 amino acids long. This CDR3 reads CASSMAGGYGYTF.

The chain couples TRBV19 to TRBJ1-1; TCRdb gives TRBD1 as the D gene, but with no DNA this cannot be confirmed. CDR3 length: 14 amino acids. CDR1 LNHDA and CDR2 SQIVND come from the germline V gene (reference sequence). The CDR3 here is CASKILQGNTEAFF.